Listed below are T cell receptor beta chains from one sample, sequenced in a study of blood T cells in healthy people across ages. TCRdb called the 5' RACE reads again in MiXCR, with one record for every CDR3 protein. This sample yields roughly 2 million distinct CDR3 sequences, of which roughly 49% are seen a single time; over 2% belongs to the top ten. Sequenced material: blood. The source of these receptors is a woman aged 40 to 55 in good health. Both conserved end residues are part of each CDR3.

V: TRBV20-1
J: TRBJ2-1
CDR3: CSARVWQGVTYNEQFF

V: TRBV3-1
J: TRBJ2-1
CDR3: CASSYPRGLAGLSYNGQFF

V: TRBV5-6
J: TRBJ2-7
CDR3: CASSLTSGDKYEQYF

V: TRBV20-1
J: TRBJ2-1
CDR3: CSARGLQGSYNEQFF

V: TRBV10-3
J: TRBJ1-5
CDR3: CAISVVGRHQPQHF

V: TRBV5-1
J: TRBJ2-3
CDR3: CASSLGPDSADTQYF

V: TRBV20-1
J: TRBJ1-6
CDR3: CSAPDSSNSPLHF

V: TRBV7-2
J: TRBJ2-1
CDR3: CASSLRDSPYNEQFF

V: TRBV6-5
J: TRBJ1-2
CDR3: CASSYSSPGANYGYTF

V: TRBV6-2/TRBV6-3
J: TRBJ2-5
CDR3: CASSYLSGPYQETQYF

V: TRBV6-5
J: TRBJ2-1
CDR3: CASSPWVGSGVVEQFF